These 16 T cell receptor beta chains were sequenced from one sample in a study of blood T cell repertoires in COVID-19. The data were produced by immunoSEQ multiplex PCR, yet TCRdb's version contains in-frame clones alone and is incomplete. The sample includes about 41,000 clones, 88% of them seen just once. Sample: peripheral blood. All receptors derive from a human donor in a cohort sampled during active COVID-19.

This clone was found once. The gene calls are TRBV5-1 and TRBJ2-5; D is unresolved. V lost 0 bases and J 2 bases, leaving 11 bases between the germline ends. The germline V gene encodes CDR1 SGHRS and CDR2 YFSETQ. This CDR3 is 15 amino acids long. The CDR3 DNA follows: TGCGCCAGCAGCTTGGAGCCAGGTCCACAAGAGACCCAGTACTTC. This encodes CASSLEPGPQETQYF.

The V call is TRBV24-1, the J call TRBJ2-7; D not resolved. With 0 bases removed from V and 1 base from J, the gap between germline ends came to 6 bases. This CDR3 has 14 amino acids. CDR1 and CDR2 from the germline V gene are KGHDR and SFDVKD. The CDR3 protein is CATSDLPQSYEQYF. DNA for the CDR3: TGTGCCACCAGTGATTTGCCGCAGTCCTACGAGCAGTACTTC.

The rearrangement uses TRBV29-1 and TRBJ1-2; 7 bases line up with TRBD1. The V and J ends lost 7 bases and 6 bases, in that order; junction bases with no gene match: 5. CDR3 length equals 11 residues. In germline, CDR1 is SQVTM, CDR2 ANQGSEA. CDR3 protein: CSALTGNGYTF. The CDR3 DNA reads TGCAGCGCCCTGACAGGGAATGGCTACACCTTC.

The V and J genes are TRBV7-7 and TRBJ2-5; a possible D gene is TRBD1 (6 bases). The length of the CDR3 is 15 residues. Germline V gene sequence: CDR1 SSHAT, CDR2 FNYEAQ (reference sequence). Trimming stripped 0 bases from V and 5 bases from J, with 13 bases between. The CDR3 here is CASSLAQGIGETQYF. DNA for the CDR3: TGTGCCAGCAGCTTAGCCCAGGGGATCGGGGAGACCCAGTACTTC. The full variable domain, rest sourced from reference TRBV7-7 and TRBJ2-5, is GAGVSQSPRYKVTKRGQDVTLRCDPISSHATLYWYQQALGQGPEFLTYFNYEAQPDKSGLPSDRFSAERPEGSISTLTIQRTEQRDSAMYRCASSLAQGIGETQYFGPGTRLLVL.

The count of this clone is one. The J gene is TRBJ2-4, the V gene TRBV14, with D hard to call. Germline assignment: CDR1 SGHDN and CDR2 FVKESK. V lost 0 bases to trimming and J lost 6 bases, with 9 bases between them. The CDR3 consists of 14 residues. The DNA of the CDR3 is TGTGCCAGCAGCCAAGATAGAAGTAGAAACATTCAGTACTTC. Encoded protein: CASSQDRSRNIQYF.

The table lists this clone with a count of one. The rearrangement uses TRBV5-1 and TRBJ1-6, with TRBD1 identical over 8 bases. Germline lookup yields CDR1 SGHRS and CDR2 YFSETQ. Trimming removed 7 bases from V and 10 bases from J; junction bases left unmatched: 19. The CDR3 is 17 amino acids. Written as DNA, the CDR3 is TGCGCCAGCCAAAGAGTACCGGGACAGGAAAAATGGTCACCCCTCCACTTT. Its protein product is CASQRVPGQEKWSPLHF.

The chain carries TRBV7-9 and TRBJ2-3; 13 positions agree with TRBD2. V lost 3 bases to trimming and J lost 7 bases; unmatched junction nucleotides: 7. This CDR3 is 16 amino acids long. Germline V CDR1 and CDR2: SEHNR, FQNEAQ (reference sequence). CDR3 sequence: CASSFGLAGVVHTQYF. Written as DNA, the CDR3 is TGTGCCAGCAGCTTCGGACTAGCGGGAGTGGTACATACGCAGTATTTT. The full variable domain, in which reference TRBV7-9 and TRBJ2-3 provide the parts outside the CDR3, is DTGVSQNPRHKITKRGQNVTFRCDPISEHNRLYWYRQTLGQGPEFLTYFQNEAQLEKSRLLSDRFSAERPKGSFSTLEIQRTEQGDSAMYLCASSFGLAGVVHTQYFGPGTRLTVL.

This sequence joins TRBV3-1 (or the pseudogene TRBV3-2) and TRBJ1-2; tentative D call: TRBD1 (5 bases). Germline V gives CDR1 LGHDT, CDR2 YNNKEL (reference sequence). The length of the CDR3 is 17 residues. Deletions cut 1 base from V and 7 bases from J, with 22 bases between. CDR3 amino acids: CASSQVVEQWAGSGYTF. CDR3 nucleotides: TGTGCCAGCAGCCAAGTCGTGGAGCAATGGGCAGGGTCTGGCTACACCTTC.

The gene calls are TRBV6-5 and TRBJ1-4, with 7 bases lining up with TRBD1. V shed 6 bases and J 7 bases; nucleotides not matched to a gene: 8. Germline loops: CDR1 MNHEY, CDR2 SVGAGI. The CDR3 runs to 14 residues. CDR3 in amino acids: CASRIDRVSEKLFF. CDR3 bases: TGTGCCAGCAGAATCGACAGGGTTAGTGAAAAACTGTTTTTT.

The rearrangement uses TRBV18 and TRBJ2-1; TRBD2 aligns across 10 bases. The germline V gene has CDR1 KGHSH and CDR2 LQKENI. The V and J ends lost 5 bases and 4 bases, in that order; junction bases with no gene match: 5. The CDR3 covers 15 residues. This CDR3 reads CASSIGTSVYNEQFF. CDR3 nucleotide sequence: TGTGCCAGCTCAATCGGGACTAGCGTTTACAATGAGCAGTTCTTC. Drawing the rest from reference TRBV18 and TRBJ2-1, the complete variable domain is NAGVMQNPRHLVRRRGQEARLRCSPMKGHSHVYWYRQLPEEGLKFMVYLQKENIIDESGMPKERFSAEFPKEGPSILRIQQVVRGDSAAYFCASSIGTSVYNEQFFGPGTRLTVL.

This clone has more than one count but fewer than ten. The chain uses TRBV24-1 and TRBJ2-7, with 7 positions matching TRBD1. The CDR3 length is 16 residues. J was trimmed by 2 bases and V by 3 bases; bases with no gene match: 9. Germline V gives CDR1 KGHDR, CDR2 SFDVKD. The CDR3 DNA reads TGTGCCACCAGTGATCCGAGACAGGGCCCTCCCTACGAGCAGTACTTC. Protein: CATSDPRQGPPYEQYF.

This chain connects TRBV10-1 to TRBJ2-2, with 8 bases lining up with TRBD1. CDR3 length equals 17 residues. Germline V gives CDR1 WNHNN, CDR2 SYGVQD (reference sequence). J was trimmed by 4 bases and V by 8 bases; bases with no gene match: 15. CDR3 protein: CASPGGTGSKLTGELFF. CDR3 sequence (DNA): TGCGCCAGCCCGGGCGGGACAGGCTCCAAACTCACCGGGGAGCTGTTTTTT.

The V gene is TRBV2, the J gene TRBJ1-4; 7 bases align to TRBD1. This CDR3 region has 15 residues. The germline V gene encodes CDR1 SNHLY and CDR2 FYNNEI. Trimming at V came to 5 bases and at J to 0 bases, leaving 3 bases not matched to a gene. Here the CDR3 DNA reads TGTGCCAGCAGTACGGGACAGTCAACTAATGAAAAACTGTTTTTT. Encoded protein: CASSTGQSTNEKLFF.

The rearrangement joins TRBV27 to TRBJ1-6, with TRBD1 matching 7 bases. This CDR3 contains 15 residues. V shed 6 bases, J shed 5 bases, and the junction held 7 bases outside the gene matches. Germline V gives CDR1 MNHEY, CDR2 SMNVEV (reference sequence). The chain's CDR3 is CASRVSQGDNSPLHF. The CDR3 nucleotides are TGTGCCAGCAGAGTCAGCCAGGGGGATAATTCACCCCTCCACTTT.

This chain uses TRBV5-1 with TRBJ1-2; the D gene is possibly TRBD1 (5 bases). With 4 bases removed from V and 7 bases from J, the gap between germline ends came to 23 bases. The CDR3 runs to 16 residues. CDR1 and CDR2 (germline): SGHRS, YFSETQ. CDR3 coding DNA: TGCGCCAGCAGCAGACTCGTTGGGGCGCGAGACACTGGCTACACCTTC. Amino acids: CASSRLVGARDTGYTF.

The J gene is TRBJ1-2, the V gene TRBV9, with no clear D. The germline gives CDR1 SGDLS, CDR2 YYNGEE. CDR3 length equals 15 residues. Trimming removed 0 bases from V and 4 bases from J, with 13 bases in between. CDR3 DNA: TGTGCCAGCAGCGTAGAGGATCTGGGGAGCTATGGCTACACCTTC. Translated, it gives CASSVEDLGSYGYTF.